The 26 T cell receptor beta chains below come from one sample, sequenced in a study of response to subunit inactivated influenza vaccine. From the RT-PCR reads, TCRdb called clonotypes with MiXCR, one entry per CDR3 protein. The sample includes hundreds of thousands of distinct CDR3 sequences, approximately 7.6% of them seen just once. Sequencing was performed on PBMCs from blood, taken around 2 years after vaccination. All receptors derive from a man between 50 and 69 years old who received an inactivated influenza vaccine.

J is TRBJ1-1 and V is TRBV12-3 or TRBV12-4, with 8 bases identical to TRBD1. The ends lost 6 bases at V and 4 bases at J; junction bases unmatched: 7. CDR3 size: 14 residues. This chain's CDR3 is CASRSTGEATEAFF. As DNA, the CDR3 is TGTGCCAGCAGGTCGACAGGGGAGGCCACTGAAGCTTTCTTT.

CDR3 DNA sequence: TGTGCCAGCAGGCAGGGGTCCGCCTATGGCTACACCTTC. Amino acids: CASRQGSAYGYTF. The V and J genes are TRBV12-3 or TRBV12-4 and TRBJ1-2; perhaps TRBD1 as D (6 bases). The CDR3 is 13 amino acids. V lost 6 bases, J lost 4 bases, and 12 bases lay in between.

In this sample, this clonotype turned up many times. This chain uses TRBV5-1 with TRBJ2-7, with 9 bases fitting TRBD1. Germline lookup yields CDR1 SGHRS and CDR2 YFSETQ. V lost 2 bases to trimming and J lost 5 bases; unmatched junction nucleotides: 8. The CDR3 runs to 15 residues. The CDR3 nucleotides are TGCGCCAGCAGCTTACAGGGGGCAGCAAGTAACGAGCAGTACTTC. Translated: CASSLQGAASNEQYF.

This sequence joins TRBV6-5 and TRBJ1-5; 9 bases fit TRBD1. The germline gives CDR1 MNHEY, CDR2 SVGAGI. Trimming took 2 bases from V and 4 from J; bases not matched to a gene: 3. The CDR3 spans 15 residues. The CDR3 here is CASSYGQGPNQPQHF. CDR3 in DNA: TGTGCCAGCAGTTACGGACAGGGGCCTAATCAGCCCCAGCATTTT.

This clonotype has only a few counts. V is TRBV20-1 and J is TRBJ2-7, with 9 bases that match TRBD2. This CDR3 has 14 amino acids. Germline V CDR1 and CDR2: DFQATT, SNEGSKA (reference sequence). J gave up 0 bases and V 3 bases, and 3 bases lay outside the gene matches. The CDR3 coding sequence is TGCAGTGCTAGGGGTAGCGGGAGCTCCTACGAGCAGTACTTC. This encodes CSARGSGSSYEQYF.

This clonotype has only a few counts. This chain links TRBV20-1 with TRBJ1-1; possibly TRBD1 for D (6 bases). V was clipped by 2 bases and J by 1 base, with 11 bases between them. Germline CDR1 DFQATT, CDR2 SNEGSKA (reference sequence). The CDR3 runs 14 residues. The CDR3 loop reads CSARIGGGNTEAFF. CDR3 coding DNA: TGCAGTGCTAGAATCGGGGGCGGGAACACTGAAGCTTTCTTT.

This clonotype was detected ten times or more. The chain has TRBV3-1 and TRBJ2-7, with TRBD1 matching over 9 bases. This CDR3 is built from 15 residues. The V segment lost 4 bases and the J segment 3 bases; nucleotides outside the gene matches: 7. Germline V gene lookup returns CDR1 LGHDT and CDR2 YNNKEL (reference sequence). CDR3 sequence reads: CASSRGTGRNYEQYF. In DNA form, the CDR3 reads TGTGCCAGCAGCCGCGGGACAGGGAGGAACTACGAGCAGTACTTC.

The J gene is TRBJ2-5, the V gene TRBV20-1; no firm D call. The length of the CDR3 is 13 residues. The ends were cut back, 0 bases at V and 0 bases at J, with 5 bases in the middle. Germline V gene lookup returns CDR1 DFQATT and CDR2 SNEGSKA (reference sequence). The CDR3 DNA reads TGCAGTGCTAGAGAAACGAACCAAGAGACCCAGTACTTC. It encodes CSARETNQETQYF.

This clonotype was observed a handful of times. The genes are TRBV29-1 and TRBJ2-1; 8 nucleotides line up with TRBD1. Germline loops: CDR1 SQVTM, CDR2 ANQGSEA. The CDR3 runs to 12 residues. The CDR3 nucleotides read TGCAGTGCCGACAGGGGCTACAATGAGCAGTTCTTC. Its translation: CSADRGYNEQFF.

This clonotype has ten or more counts. V and J are TRBV20-1 and TRBJ2-3; D may be TRBD1 (6 bases). In germline, CDR1 is DFQATT, CDR2 SNEGSKA (reference sequence). The germline V and J ends were trimmed by 4 bases and 9 bases, with 17 bases remaining between them. The CDR3 spans 13 residues. CDR3 residues: CSAIRGSGATQYF. As DNA, the CDR3 is TGCAGTGCTATAAGGGGGAGTGGGGCGACGCAGTATTTT.

The chain has TRBV13 and TRBJ2-5, with 11 positions matching TRBD2. The CDR3 is 16 amino acids. V shed 5 bases and J 0 bases; nucleotides not matched to a gene: 5. Looked up from germline, CDR1 is PRHDT and CDR2 is FYEKMQ (reference sequence). CDR3 in DNA: TGTGCCAGCAGCATTCGGACTAGCGGGTACCAAGAGACCCAGTACTTC. It yields the protein CASSIRTSGYQETQYF.

This clonotype was observed a few times. The chain links TRBV14 to TRBJ2-1, with 8 bases fitting TRBD2. CDR3 length: 17 residues. Germline loops: CDR1 SGHDN, CDR2 FVKESK. V lost 0 bases, J lost 2 bases, and 6 bases stayed unmatched. The CDR3: CASSQDVGAGAYNEQFF. The CDR3 bases are TGTGCCAGCAGCCAAGACGTAGGAGCGGGGGCCTACAATGAGCAGTTCTTC.

This chain links TRBV5-5 with TRBJ2-7; 7 bases match TRBD1. Germline V gives CDR1 SGHKS, CDR2 YYEKEE (reference sequence). CDR3 length: 14 amino acids. V gave up 4 bases and J gave up 7 bases; unmatched junction bases: 11. The chain's CDR3 is CASSVQGTVREQYF. CDR3 DNA sequence: TGTGCCAGCAGCGTACAGGGGACCGTCCGTGAGCAGTACTTC.

This clonotype was counted only a few times. The chain carries TRBV10-3 and TRBJ2-3; D not certain. Per germline, CDR1 ENHRY and CDR2 SYGVKD. CDR3 length equals 15 residues. The ends were cut back, 3 bases at V and 2 bases at J, with 12 bases in the middle. CDR3 sequence: CAISDTSLNTDTQYF. The CDR3 DNA reads as TGTGCCATCAGTGACACCAGCTTAAACACAGATACGCAGTATTTT.

This clonotype was seen at least ten times. The junction departs from the called germline gene at one end, perhaps through a read error. The gene calls are TRBV7-2 and TRBJ2-5; D is perhaps TRBD1 or TRBD2 (5 bases each). CDR1 and CDR2 from the germline V gene are SGHTA and FQGNSA. There are 14 residues in the CDR3. The CDR3 bases are TGTGCCAGCAGCCTAGCCCAGGGAATGTCGACCCAGTACTTC. As protein: CASSLAQGMSTQYF.

This clonotype was seen a few times. CDR3 DNA: TGTGCCAGCAGCGCCGGGACGGACCTCGAAGCTTTCTTT. Protein product: CASSAGTDLEAFF. The chain has TRBV12-3 or TRBV12-4 and TRBJ1-1, with a weak D call TRBD1 (5 bases). Trimming pared 6 bases from V and 8 bases from J, leaving 16 bases between. This CDR3 is built from 13 residues.

This chain links TRBV29-1 with TRBJ2-3; possibly TRBD2 for D (6 bases). The V gene's germline CDR1 is SQVTM and CDR2 ANQGSEA. This CDR3 has 17 residues. The V gene lost 6 bases and the J gene lost 0 bases, with 22 bases spanning the gap. The CDR3: CSVTGPSVTTSTDTQYF. The CDR3 DNA reads TGCAGCGTCACCGGGCCTAGCGTAACCACTAGCACAGATACGCAGTATTTT.

This clonotype was counted at least ten times. This chain joins TRBV7-8 and TRBJ2-2; 7 nucleotides agree with TRBD1. J was trimmed by 8 bases and V by 6 bases; bases with no gene match: 9. CDR1 is SGHVS and CDR2 is FQNEAQ in the germline V gene. CDR3 length: 14 residues. CDR3 in amino acids: CASRSDRATGELFF. The CDR3 DNA is TGTGCCAGCAGATCTGACAGGGCCACGGGGGAGCTGTTTTTT.

This clonotype was detected a few times. The V and J genes are TRBV28 and TRBJ1-4; 7 bases map to TRBD1. The CDR3 runs to 15 residues. Germline lookup yields CDR1 MDHEN and CDR2 SYDVKM. The trim removed 6 bases at V and 0 bases at J, leaving 4 bases unmatched. The DNA for the CDR3 is TGTGCCAGCAGGGCTGGACAGGCAACTAATGAAAAACTGTTTTTT. Translating it yields CASRAGQATNEKLFF.

The rearrangement links TRBV7-2 to TRBJ2-7, with D perhaps TRBD2 (5 bases). Germline V CDR1 and CDR2: SGHTA, FQGNSA. V was trimmed by 1 base and J by 0 bases, leaving 16 bases between them. This CDR3 comprises 17 residues. The CDR3 region is CASSLGLAHRSSYEQYF. The CDR3 nucleotides read TGTGCCAGCAGCTTAGGGCTAGCCCATAGGAGCTCCTACGAGCAGTACTTC.

The genes are TRBV10-3 and TRBJ2-1; a possible D gene is TRBD1 (6 bases). Looked up from germline, CDR1 is ENHRY and CDR2 is SYGVKD. V was shortened by 6 bases and J by 7 bases, with 10 bases between the two germline ends. The CDR3 is 12 residues long. CDR3 DNA: TGTGCCATCAGCGGGCAGGGGAATGAGCAGTTCTTC. Translating gives CAISGQGNEQFF.

This clonotype was detected a few times. This chain joins TRBV5-1 and TRBJ1-1; TRBD1 might be the D (6 bases). Between the trimmed V and J ends, which lost 1 base and 6 bases, there was a span of 13 bases. Germline V CDR1 and CDR2: SGHRS, YFSETQ. CDR3 length equals 14 residues. This CDR3 is CASSLRTVGSEAFF. The CDR3 DNA reads as TGCGCCAGCAGCTTGCGGACAGTCGGCTCTGAAGCTTTCTTT.

The chain has TRBV12-3 or TRBV12-4 and TRBJ1-3; D is uncertain. The CDR3 totals 13 residues. Trimming shortened V by 8 bases and J by 4 bases, and 12 bases separated the two germline ends. CDR3 amino acids: CASQLHGGNTIYF. CDR3 nucleotides: TGTGCCAGCCAACTACACGGGGGAAACACCATATATTTT.

The rearrangement uses TRBV29-1 and TRBJ1-4; no clear D gene. CDR3 length equals 10 residues. In germline, CDR1 is SQVTM, CDR2 ANQGSEA. Deletions cut 4 bases from V and 7 bases from J, with 4 bases between. The chain's CDR3 is CSVVTEKLFF. CDR3 bases: TGCAGCGTTGTGACTGAAAAACTGTTTTTT.

At least ten counts were recorded for this clonotype. The chain links TRBV29-1 to TRBJ2-4; a possible D gene is TRBD2 (6 bases). Between the trimmed V and J ends, which lost 4 bases and 1 base, there was a span of 8 bases. Germline CDR1 is SQVTM and CDR2 is ANQGSEA. There are 13 residues in the CDR3. The CDR3 loop is CSVGGRAKNIQYF. The CDR3 region has the DNA TGCAGCGTTGGAGGGAGGGCCAAAAACATTCAGTACTTC. Full variable domain (missing parts from reference TRBV29-1 and TRBJ2-4): SAVISQKPSRDICQRGTSLTIQCQVDSQVTMMFWYRQQPGQSLTLIATANQGSEATYESGFVIDKFPISRPNLTFSTLTVSNMSPEDSSIYLCSVGGRAKNIQYFGAGTRLSVL.

On this clonotype itself: A much larger clone lies one base from this, so it may be a read error. The chain links TRBV3-1 to TRBJ1-1; weak D call: TRBD1 (5 bases). The CDR3 consists of 13 residues. Germline V CDR1 and CDR2: LGHDT, YNNKEL (reference sequence). V was pared by 2 bases and J by 9 bases, with 13 bases between. The chain's CDR3 is CASSQSGVAQAFF. The CDR3, as DNA: TGTGCCAGCAGCCAATCGGGGGTTGCTCAAGCTTTCTTT.